This passage covers 20 T cell receptor beta chains from one sample sequenced in a study of T cell responses to AZD1222 COVID-19 vaccine. Measured with immunoSEQ multiplex PCR; TCRdb has only the in-frame clones, and not every one. The table records tens of thousands of clones, 81% of them present only once. The sequencing used peripheral blood, collected 28 days after the second AZD1222 dose. These receptor sequences come from an adult who received the AZD1222 COVID-19 vaccine.

A word on this clone: One end of the junction fails to match germline, which may point to a read error. The chain has TRBV7-7 and TRBJ2-2; D may be TRBD1 or TRBD2 (6 bases each). The V gene's germline CDR1 is SSHAT and CDR2 FNYEAQ (reference sequence). This CDR3 region has 15 residues. Written as DNA, the CDR3 is TGTGCTAGCAGCCCCGGGACGGGGGCGGCCGGGGAGCTGTTTTTT. Amino acid sequence: CASSPGTGAAGELFF.

This clone has only one observation. The DNA of the CDR3 is TGTGCCAGCAGCTTAGATCCGGGTGGCTACAATGAGCAGTTCTTC. Protein product: CASSLDPGGYNEQFF. The chain carries TRBV7-2 and TRBJ2-1; D is unclear. V lost 1 base and J lost 3, with 10 bases in between. The length of the CDR3 is 15 residues. Germline CDR1 SGHTA, CDR2 FQGNSA.

The chain couples TRBV7-3 to TRBJ2-3; TRBD1 is a possible D gene (6 bases). V lost 5 bases to trimming and J lost 3 bases, with 9 bases between them. Per the germline V gene, CDR1 is SGHTA and CDR2 is FQGTGA. This CDR3 comprises 13 residues. The CDR3 here is CASSSGQTDTQYF. The CDR3 DNA reads as TGTGCCAGCAGCAGCGGACAGACAGATACGCAGTATTTT. Supplemented by reference TRBV7-3 and TRBJ2-3, the full variable domain reads GAGVSQTPSNKVTEKGKYVELRCDPISGHTALYWYRQSLGQGPEFLIYFQGTGAADDSGLPNDRFFAVRPEGSVSTLKIQRTERGDSAVYLCASSSGQTDTQYFGPGTRLTVL.

CDR3 bases: TGTGCCAGCAGCTTGCATCTAGCGGGAGCGCGGGAGCAGTACTTC. Residues: CASSLHLAGAREQYF. The chain couples TRBV7-2 to TRBJ2-7; 10 bases agree with TRBD2. Per germline, CDR1 SGHTA and CDR2 FQGNSA. V dropped 3 bases and J dropped 7; count of bases not matched to a gene: 9. This CDR3 has 15 amino acids.

The chain carries TRBV29-1 and TRBJ2-1, with D unclear. Germline CDR1 is SQVTM and CDR2 is ANQGSEA. V was trimmed by 1 base and J by 8 bases, leaving 12 bases between them. This CDR3 spans 13 amino acids. The CDR3 DNA sequence: TGCAGCGTTGAAGCTTATAGCCGCGATGAGCAGTTCTTC. Translating gives CSVEAYSRDEQFF.

The rearrangement joins TRBV28 to TRBJ1-5; TRBD1 aligns across 11 bases. J lost 7 bases, V lost 6 bases, and 11 bases had no gene match. This CDR3 has 16 amino acids. Germline CDR1 is MDHEN and CDR2 is SYDVKM. In DNA form, the CDR3 reads TGTGCCAGCAGAAAGACCGGGACAGGGGGATGGCAGCCCCAGCATTTT. Its translation is CASRKTGTGGWQPQHF.

The rearrangement joins TRBV7-2 to TRBJ2-3; D uncertain. The CDR3 covers 13 residues. Trimming left V 5 bases short and J 4 bases short, with 10 bases between. The germline gives CDR1 SGHTA, CDR2 FQGNSA. CDR3 loop: CASSGTAADTQYF. The CDR3, as DNA: TGTGCCAGCAGCGGTACAGCAGCAGATACGCAGTATTTT.

In this sample, this clone turned up a few times. This sequence joins TRBV7-8 and TRBJ2-1; TRBD2 matches at 11 bases. The CDR3 spans 16 residues. Germline V gives CDR1 SGHVS, CDR2 FQNEAQ. V shed 2 bases and J 7 bases; nucleotides not matched to a gene: 7. DNA of the CDR3: TGTGCCAGCAGCTTAACCCCGACTAGCGGGATTAATGAGCAGTTCTTC. Amino acid sequence: CASSLTPTSGINEQFF.

The chain recombines TRBV30 with TRBJ1-1; TRBD1 is a possible D gene (6 bases). This CDR3 contains 12 residues. The germline V gene has CDR1 GTSNPN and CDR2 SVGIG (reference sequence). The V end lost 7 bases, the J end lost 4 bases, and 13 bases lay between the germline ends. CDR3 loop: CASDRLGTEAFF. The CDR3, as DNA: TGTGCCTCCGACAGGTTAGGCACTGAAGCTTTCTTT.

A single count supports this clone. The chain couples TRBV18 to TRBJ2-3; possible D gene TRBD1, 5 bases. This CDR3 comprises 16 residues. V dropped 3 bases and J dropped 6 bases, with 19 bases sitting between them. Germline assignment: CDR1 KGHSH and CDR2 LQKENI. CDR3 sequence (DNA): TGTGCCAGCTCACCTACTCGGGCCAGGGTTCGTGATACGCAGTATTTT. Translating gives CASSPTRARVRDTQYF.

V usage is TRBV6-5 and J usage is TRBJ1-2; TRBD1 might be the D (6 bases). In germline, CDR1 is MNHEY, CDR2 SVGAGI. The CDR3 is made up of 13 amino acids. The V end lost 5 bases, the J end lost 8 bases, and 15 bases lay between the germline ends. CDR3 amino acids: CASSTQGLGGYTF. CDR3 sequence (DNA): TGTGCCAGCAGTACACAGGGATTGGGAGGCTACACCTTC.

The chain carries TRBV10-3 and TRBJ1-2; TRBD1 agrees at 8 bases. V trimming: 4 bases; J trimming: 2 bases; junction bases outside the gene matches: 3. Germline V gene data show CDR1 as ENHRY and CDR2 as SYGVKD. The CDR3 is made up of 14 amino acids. Here the CDR3 reads CAISATGANYGYTF. CDR3 DNA: TGTGCCATCAGTGCGACAGGGGCCAACTATGGCTACACCTTC.

In its sample, this clone was seen once. The CDR3 bases are TGTGCCAGCAGCCAAGCTGGCGATAGCGCTTACGAGCAGTACTTC. It translates to CASSQAGDSAYEQYF. V gene TRBV4-2 combines with J gene TRBJ2-7; possible D gene TRBD2, 5 bases. Germline-derived CDR1 and CDR2 are LGHNA and YNFKEQ. Trimming took 1 base from V and 4 from J, leaving 14 bases between them. The CDR3 is 15 amino acids.

In this sample, this clone turned up once. The CDR3 protein is CASSYVQGNQPQHF. The CDR3 DNA sequence: TGTGCCAGCAGTTACGTACAGGGCAATCAGCCCCAGCATTTT. The V and J genes are TRBV6-2 or TRBV6-3 and TRBJ1-5, with D possibly matching TRBD1 (5 bases). The CDR3 loop spans 14 amino acids. In germline, CDR1 is MNHEY, CDR2 SVGEGT. Trimming removed 2 bases at V and 2 bases at J, with 7 bases between.

This rearrangement joins TRBV30 to TRBJ1-2; D is perhaps TRBD1 (5 bases). Between the trimmed V and J ends, which lost 1 base and 4 bases, there was a span of 16 bases. Per germline, CDR1 GTSNPN and CDR2 SVGIG (reference sequence). The CDR3 totals 15 residues. This CDR3 reads CAWSDPKTGGYGYTF. CDR3 nucleotides: TGTGCCTGGAGTGACCCGAAGACTGGGGGCTATGGCTACACCTTC.

As DNA, the CDR3 is TGCGCCAGCAGCCAAGGGCCGGGACGGAGTTACGGAAACACCATATATTTT. Amino acid sequence: CASSQGPGRSYGNTIYF. The chain recombines TRBV4-3 with TRBJ1-3, with D possibly TRBD1 on 5 matching bases. Germline V gene lookup returns CDR1 LGHNA and CDR2 YSLEER. This CDR3 has 17 amino acids. With 1 base removed from V and 4 bases from J, the gap between germline ends came to 17 bases.

The chain employs TRBV28 and TRBJ1-1; D is undetermined. Looked up from germline, CDR1 is MDHEN and CDR2 is SYDVKM. V shed 7 bases and J shed 10 bases, with 25 bases lying between them. This CDR3 is built from 15 residues. CDR3 in DNA: TGTGCCAGCACCTCGGACTCTGGCGGATTGCGGGGAGCTTTCTTT. It translates to CASTSDSGGLRGAFF.

The genes are TRBV9 and TRBJ1-2, with D possibly being TRBD1 (5 bases). The CDR3 has 18 residues. From germline, CDR1 is SGDLS and CDR2 YYNGEE. Trimming stripped 0 bases from V and 7 bases from J, with 25 bases between. Written as DNA, the CDR3 is TGTGCCAGCAGCGTAGAGCCCCCCACGGGACGGGCTAGACCTGGCTACACCTTC. Protein product: CASSVEPPTGRARPGYTF.

V usage is TRBV6-5 and J usage is TRBJ2-7; TRBD1 agrees at 7 bases. CDR3 size: 15 residues. Germline loops: CDR1 MNHEY, CDR2 SVGAGI. V lost 5 bases and J lost 1; bases outside the gene matches: 8. The CDR3 region is CASSPVRTGSYEQYF. CDR3 sequence (DNA): TGTGCCAGCAGTCCAGTCCGGACAGGATCCTACGAGCAGTACTTC.

The rearrangement links TRBV28 to TRBJ1-2; 8 positions agree with TRBD1. V shed 6 bases and J 5 bases; nucleotides not matched to a gene: 8. This CDR3 contains 14 residues. Germline V lookup: CDR1 MDHEN, CDR2 SYDVKM. The CDR3 region has the DNA TGTGCCAGCAGGGAGGCAGGGGGCTGGTATGGCTACACCTTC. Encoded protein: CASREAGGWYGYTF.